This passage covers 8 T cell receptor beta chains from one sample sequenced in a study of OX40 agonist ivuxolimab in advanced cancers. Sequencing was performed with immunoSEQ multiplex PCR; in TCRdb, only in-frame clones are kept and a portion is missing. The sample contains tens of thousands of clones, 88% of which appear only once. Sequenced here: CD4+ or CD8+ T cells sorted from blood, sampled in a trial of the OX40 agonist ivuxolimab. The source of these receptors is an adult with an advanced solid tumor such as melanoma, head and neck, liver or kidney cancer.

J is TRBJ1-5 and V is TRBV30; D is unclear. Germline CDR1 and CDR2: GTSNPN and SVGIG (reference sequence). V shed 4 bases and J shed 2 bases, with 12 bases lying between them. The CDR3 runs 14 residues. The CDR3 sequence: CAWTRDGGNQPQHF. The CDR3 nucleotides are TGTGCCTGGACTCGTGACGGGGGCAATCAGCCCCAGCATTTT. Filled out from reference TRBV30 and TRBJ1-5, the complete variable domain reads SQTIHQWPATLVQPVGSPLSLECTVEGTSNPNLYWYRQAAGRGLQLLFYSVGIGQISSEVPQNLSASRPQDRQFILSSKKLLLSDSGFYLCAWTRDGGNQPQHFGDGTRLSIL.

The chain is built from TRBV7-9 and TRBJ2-3, with 8 bases aligning to TRBD1. The CDR3 runs 16 residues. Germline CDR1 is SEHNR and CDR2 is FQNEAQ (reference sequence). J gave up 1 base and V 5 bases, and 8 bases lay outside the gene matches. DNA of the CDR3: TGTGCCAGCAGCACCCCTACAGGGGGTGGCACAGATACGCAGTATTTT. Protein: CASSTPTGGGTDTQYF.

This chain links TRBV28 with TRBJ1-3, with a weak D call TRBD1 (5 bases). The V end lost 5 bases, the J end lost 0 bases, and 5 bases lay between the germline ends. The CDR3 extends over 13 amino acids. Germline V gene lookup returns CDR1 MDHEN and CDR2 SYDVKM. The chain's CDR3 is CASSRGSGNTIYF. Here the CDR3 DNA reads TGTGCCAGCAGTAGGGGCTCTGGAAACACCATATATTTT.

The rearrangement uses TRBV28 and TRBJ2-5; D may be TRBD1 (5 bases). Trimming removed 5 bases from V and 5 bases from J, with 15 bases in between. CDR3 size: 14 residues. The germline V gene encodes CDR1 MDHEN and CDR2 SYDVKM. The CDR3 nucleotides are TGTGCCAGCAGTCCTTACCAGGGTCTCGAGACCCAGTACTTC. This encodes CASSPYQGLETQYF.

The chain uses TRBV5-4 and TRBJ2-1; 9 bases agree with TRBD2. The CDR3 has 15 amino acids. The germline CDR1 and CDR2 sequences are SGHNT and YYREEE (reference sequence). V lost 0 bases to trimming and J lost 4 bases; unmatched junction nucleotides: 2. CDR3 in amino acids: CASSLASGDYNEQFF. DNA for the CDR3: TGTGCCAGCAGCTTGGCTAGCGGGGATTACAATGAGCAGTTCTTC. Full variable domain (remainder filled in from reference TRBV5-4 and TRBJ2-1): ETGVTQSPTHLIKTRGQQVTLRCSSQSGHNTVSWYQQALGQGPQFIFQYYREEENGRGNFPPRFSGLQFPNYSSELNVNALELDDSALYLCASSLASGDYNEQFFGPGTRLTVL.

The V call is TRBV30, the J call TRBJ1-4; possible D gene TRBD1, 6 bases. V shed 2 bases and J shed 3 bases, with 19 bases lying between them. Germline assignment: CDR1 GTSNPN and CDR2 SVGIG (reference sequence). The CDR3 is made up of 17 amino acids. The CDR3 coding sequence is TGTGCCTGGAGTATAAATACAGGGCTCGTACCTAATGAAAAACTGTTTTTT. It translates to CAWSINTGLVPNEKLFF.

The rearrangement links TRBV11-3 to TRBJ2-2; D uncertain. Between the trimmed V and J ends, which lost 5 bases and 5 bases, there was a span of 6 bases. The CDR3 spans 12 residues. Looked up from germline, CDR1 is SGHNT and CDR2 is YENEEA. CDR3 region: CASSPRTGELFF. DNA of the CDR3: TGTGCCAGCAGCCCCCGGACCGGGGAGCTGTTTTTT.

The chain joins TRBV14 to TRBJ2-7; D call uncertain. The CDR3 sequence is 14 residues long. Germline V gives CDR1 SGHDN, CDR2 FVKESK. V gave up 0 bases and J gave up 3 bases, with 9 bases separating them. The CDR3 DNA follows: TGTGCCAGCAGCCAAGATCGTACAATCTACGAGCAGTACTTC. It encodes CASSQDRTIYEQYF. Variable domain in full (rest from reference TRBV14 and TRBJ2-7): EAGVTQFPSHSVIEKGQTVTLRCDPISGHDNLYWYRRVMGKEIKFLLHFVKESKQDESGMPNNRFLAERTGGTYSTLKVQPAELEDSGVYFCASSQDRTIYEQYFGPGTRLTVT.